The clone carrying this TCR beta chain was picked up many times. One entry per CDR3 protein results from TCRdb running MiXCR on the 5' RACE reads. Of around 130,000 distinct CDR3 sequences in the sample, approximately 10% were seen once. The record originates from a study of CD8 T cells in ankylosing spondylitis. V was trimmed by 5 bases and J by 4 bases, leaving 11 bases between them. CDR1 is SQVTM and CDR2 is ANQGSEA in the germline V gene. This CDR3 is built from 13 residues. The J gene is TRBJ2-2, the V gene TRBV29-1; D unclear. This receptor was identified in a male donor with ankylosing spondylitis or in good health (not recorded which). The sequenced sample consisted of blood, either unsorted or a sorted T cell fraction (not recorded which). This CDR3 reads CSVFEVPTGELFF. CDR3 sequence (DNA): TGCAGCGTTTTCGAGGTACCCACCGGGGAGCTGTTTTTT.